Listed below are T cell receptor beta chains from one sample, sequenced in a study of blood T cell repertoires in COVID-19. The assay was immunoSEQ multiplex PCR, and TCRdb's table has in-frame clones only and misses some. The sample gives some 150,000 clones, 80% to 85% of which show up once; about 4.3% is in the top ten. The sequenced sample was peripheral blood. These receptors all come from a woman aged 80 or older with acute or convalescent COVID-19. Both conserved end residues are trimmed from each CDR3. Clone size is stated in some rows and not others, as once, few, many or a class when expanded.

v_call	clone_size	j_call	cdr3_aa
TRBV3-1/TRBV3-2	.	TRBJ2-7	ASSRPSAGLDYEQY
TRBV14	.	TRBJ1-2	ASSRPGVYGYT
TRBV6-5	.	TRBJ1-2	ASSYSGQGASGYT
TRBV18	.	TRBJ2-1	ASSPRTSSYNEQF
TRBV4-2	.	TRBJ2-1	ASSPRRARGGEQF
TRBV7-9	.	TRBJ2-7	ASSSLRDRVYEQY
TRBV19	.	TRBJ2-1	ASSKSGNPYNEQF
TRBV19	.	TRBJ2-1	ASSIAGGRPPADEQF
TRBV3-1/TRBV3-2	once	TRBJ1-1	ASSGDRGEEAF
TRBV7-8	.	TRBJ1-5	ASSTTVGYQPQH
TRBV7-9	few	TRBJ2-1	ASSSVGREGIDEQF
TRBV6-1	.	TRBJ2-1	ASSEVLAGEQF
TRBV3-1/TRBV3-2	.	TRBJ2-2	ASSHTHRSGNTGELF
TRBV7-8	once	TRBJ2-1	ASSLFLGSRLYNEQF
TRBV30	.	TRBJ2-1	AWMFAKYNEQF
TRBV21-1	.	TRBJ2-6	ASSKEKRDSRTFHPGANVLT
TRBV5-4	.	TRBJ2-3	ASSPGLAGGPSTDTQY
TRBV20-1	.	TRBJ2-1	SASWRGGSYNEQF
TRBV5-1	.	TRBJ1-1	ASSPFPGGTEAF
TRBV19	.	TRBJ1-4	ASRVETNRNEKLF
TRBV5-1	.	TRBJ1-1	ASSLVGQGDPEAF
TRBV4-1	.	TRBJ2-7	ASSQVTPRSSYEQY
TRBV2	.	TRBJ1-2	ASSENRDYGYT
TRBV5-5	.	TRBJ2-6	ASSLYAGTGANVLT
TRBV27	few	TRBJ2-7	ASSLVRGSEQY
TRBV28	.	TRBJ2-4	ASSLSPGEATKNIQY
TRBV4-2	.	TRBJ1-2	ASSQADRLNYGYT
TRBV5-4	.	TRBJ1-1	ASSLRFLSEAF
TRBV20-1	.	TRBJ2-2	SASGVTGELF
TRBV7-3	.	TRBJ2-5	ASSYGDRETQY
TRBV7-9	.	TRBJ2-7	ASSTRGTYEQY
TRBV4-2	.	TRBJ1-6	ASSQDPQASSYNSPLH
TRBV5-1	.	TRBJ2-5	ASSLAYRVYQETQY
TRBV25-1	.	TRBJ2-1	ASSEFVGQGFGDEQF
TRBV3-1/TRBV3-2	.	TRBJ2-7	ASSQVSGGPYEQY
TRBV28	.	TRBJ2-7	ASSPPPRTSGRAPYEQY
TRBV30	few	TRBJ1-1	AWTPTGFRNTEAF
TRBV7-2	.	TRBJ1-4	ASSIPGHNEKLF
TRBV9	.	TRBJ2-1	ASSQTVYNEQF
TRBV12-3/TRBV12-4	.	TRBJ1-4	ASSLLLEKLF
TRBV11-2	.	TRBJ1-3	ASSFLGIRSTRDVNTIY
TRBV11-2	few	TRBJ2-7	ASSVIGGEQY
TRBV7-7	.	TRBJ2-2	ASSLEGGPGELF
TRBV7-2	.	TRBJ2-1	ASSLQYNEQF
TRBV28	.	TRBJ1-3	ASVQAGGGNTIY
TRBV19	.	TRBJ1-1	ASRAGVNTEAF
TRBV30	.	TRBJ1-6	AWGRDTASPLH
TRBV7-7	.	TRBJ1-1	ASSRDTDTEAF
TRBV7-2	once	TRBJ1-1	ASSFLGAMNTEAF
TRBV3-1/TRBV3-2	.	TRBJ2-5	ASSQRHLEQETQY
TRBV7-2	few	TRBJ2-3	ASSLEGTDAPDTQY
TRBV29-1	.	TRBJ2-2	SVTTNTGELF
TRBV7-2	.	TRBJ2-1	ASSPLGGQF
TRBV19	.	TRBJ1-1	ASSIVPGSTEAF
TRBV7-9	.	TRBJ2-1	ASGPSDRTAYNEQF